This T cell receptor beta chain is from a study of blood T cell repertoires in COVID-19. Study-wide background: Specimens from acute and convalescent COVID-19 originated in the United States, Italy and Spain. PBMCs, B-cell-depleted T cells, or T cells were the source of the cDNA or gDNA that made up the material.

Germline values: CDR1 SGHRS, CDR2 YFSETQ. The CDR3 runs to 12 residues. Between the trimmed V and J ends, which lost 4 bases and 5 bases, there was a span of 9 bases. Original analysis: By means of reference gene primer amplification, nucleated cell counts were estimated. The table came from immunoSEQ multiplex PCR; TCRdb's copy has only in-frame clones and leaves some out. The D gene and trimming were derived from the DNA, and the V and J assignments and clone size from that table. This sample yields some 130,000 clones, of which roughly 86% are seen a single time; around 13% belongs to the top ten.

The source material was peripheral blood. This clonotype was sampled from a human donor in a cohort sampled during active COVID-19. The V gene is TRBV5-1, the J gene TRBJ1-2; no firm D call. The CDR3 DNA reads as TGCGCCAGCAGCAACTCCGAATATGGCTACACCTTC. Residues: CASSNSEYGYTF.